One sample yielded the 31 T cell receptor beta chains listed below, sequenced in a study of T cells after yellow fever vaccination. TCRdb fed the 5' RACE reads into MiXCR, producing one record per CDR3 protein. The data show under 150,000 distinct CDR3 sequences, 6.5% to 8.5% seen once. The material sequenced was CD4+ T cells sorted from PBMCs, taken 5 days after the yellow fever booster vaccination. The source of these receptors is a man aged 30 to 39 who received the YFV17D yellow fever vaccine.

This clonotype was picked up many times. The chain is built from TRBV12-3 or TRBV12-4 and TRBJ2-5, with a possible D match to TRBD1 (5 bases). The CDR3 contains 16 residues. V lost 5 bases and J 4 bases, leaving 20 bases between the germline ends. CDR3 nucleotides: TGTGCCAGCAGTCCTAATTATGGGGCTGTAGGAGAGACCCAGTACTTC. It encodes CASSPNYGAVGETQYF.

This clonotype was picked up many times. Written as DNA, the CDR3 is TGCAGTGCCACCTTCCGGGGAAATCAGCCCCAGCATTTT. Residues: CSATFRGNQPQHF. The J gene is TRBJ1-5, the V gene TRBV20-1; D is undetermined. Between the trimmed V and J ends, which lost 6 bases and 4 bases, there was a span of 13 bases. The CDR3 is 13 amino acids. Germline V lookup: CDR1 DFQATT, CDR2 SNEGSKA (reference sequence).

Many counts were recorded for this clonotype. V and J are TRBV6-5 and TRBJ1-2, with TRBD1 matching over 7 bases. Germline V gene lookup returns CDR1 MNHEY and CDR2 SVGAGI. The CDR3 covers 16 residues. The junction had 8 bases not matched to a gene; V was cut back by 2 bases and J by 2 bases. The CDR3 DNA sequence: TGTGCCAGCAGTTACGGGAGAGGGGGCCTAAACTATGGCTACACCTTC. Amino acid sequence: CASSYGRGGLNYGYTF.

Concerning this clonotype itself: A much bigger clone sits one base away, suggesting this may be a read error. The CDR3 DNA sequence: TGCGCCAGCTCCCCACGGGGTGATAACTATGGCTACACCTTC. Its translation: CASSPRGDNYGYTF. The chain uses TRBV5-1 and TRBJ1-2, with D unresolved. With 7 bases removed from V and 1 base from J, the gap between germline ends came to 14 bases. CDR1 is SGHRS, CDR2 YFSETQ, per germline. The CDR3 is 14 residues long.

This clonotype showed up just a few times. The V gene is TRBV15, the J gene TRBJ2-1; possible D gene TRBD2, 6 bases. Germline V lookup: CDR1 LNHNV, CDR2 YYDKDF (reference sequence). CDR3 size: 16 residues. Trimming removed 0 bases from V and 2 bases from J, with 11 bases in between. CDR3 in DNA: TGTGCCACCAGCAGAGAACTAGCTGAACCCTACAATGAGCAGTTCTTC. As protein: CATSRELAEPYNEQFF.

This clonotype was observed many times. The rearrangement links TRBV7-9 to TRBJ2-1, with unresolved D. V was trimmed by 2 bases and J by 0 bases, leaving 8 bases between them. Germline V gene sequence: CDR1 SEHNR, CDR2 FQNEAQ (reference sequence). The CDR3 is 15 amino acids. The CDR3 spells CASSLYFSSYNEQFF. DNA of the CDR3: TGTGCCAGCAGCTTATACTTTTCCTCCTACAATGAGCAGTTCTTC.

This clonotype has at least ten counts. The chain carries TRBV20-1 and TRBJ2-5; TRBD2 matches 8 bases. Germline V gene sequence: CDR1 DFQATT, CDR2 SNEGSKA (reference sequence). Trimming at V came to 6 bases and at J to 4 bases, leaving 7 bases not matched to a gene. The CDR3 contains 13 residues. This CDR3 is CSAPEAGGETQYF. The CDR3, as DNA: TGCAGTGCCCCAGAGGCGGGAGGAGAGACCCAGTACTTC.

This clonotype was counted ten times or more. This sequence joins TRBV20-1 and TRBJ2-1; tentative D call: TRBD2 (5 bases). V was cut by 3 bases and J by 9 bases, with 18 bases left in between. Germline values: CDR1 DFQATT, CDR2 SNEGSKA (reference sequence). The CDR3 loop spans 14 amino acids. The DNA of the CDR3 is TGCAGTGCTAGTGCCGGCGGGCCTAACGGTGAGCAGTTCTTC. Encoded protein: CSASAGGPNGEQFF.

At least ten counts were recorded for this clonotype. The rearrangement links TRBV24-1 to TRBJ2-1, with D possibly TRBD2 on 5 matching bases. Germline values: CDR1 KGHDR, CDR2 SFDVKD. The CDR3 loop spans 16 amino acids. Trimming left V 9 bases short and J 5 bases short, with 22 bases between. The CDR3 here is CATASRGTGRDNEQFF. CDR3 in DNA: TGTGCCACCGCATCTCGGGGTACGGGGAGAGACAATGAGCAGTTCTTC.

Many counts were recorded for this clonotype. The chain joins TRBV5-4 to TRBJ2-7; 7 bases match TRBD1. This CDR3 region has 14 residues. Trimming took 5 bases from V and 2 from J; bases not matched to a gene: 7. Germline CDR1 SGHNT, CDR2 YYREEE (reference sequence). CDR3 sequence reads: CASSRQGGTYEQYF. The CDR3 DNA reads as TGTGCCAGCAGTAGACAGGGTGGGACCTACGAGCAGTACTTC.

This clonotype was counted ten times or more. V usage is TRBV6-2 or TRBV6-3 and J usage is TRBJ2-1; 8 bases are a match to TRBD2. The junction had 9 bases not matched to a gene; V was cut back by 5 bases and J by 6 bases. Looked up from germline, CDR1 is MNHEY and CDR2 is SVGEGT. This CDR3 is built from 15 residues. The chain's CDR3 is CASSPVGLGGNEQFF. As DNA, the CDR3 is TGTGCCAGCAGTCCCGTGGGACTAGGGGGCAATGAGCAGTTCTTC.

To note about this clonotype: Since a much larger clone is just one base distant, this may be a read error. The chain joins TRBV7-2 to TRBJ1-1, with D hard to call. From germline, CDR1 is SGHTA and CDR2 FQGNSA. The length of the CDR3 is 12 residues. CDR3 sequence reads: CASSWPNTKAFF. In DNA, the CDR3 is TGTGCCAGCAGCTGGCCGAACACTAAAGCTTTCTTT.

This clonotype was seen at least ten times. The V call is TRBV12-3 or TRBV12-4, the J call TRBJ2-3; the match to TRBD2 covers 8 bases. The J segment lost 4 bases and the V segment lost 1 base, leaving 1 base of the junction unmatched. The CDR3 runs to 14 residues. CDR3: CASSLGTSSDTQYF. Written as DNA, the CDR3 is TGTGCCAGCAGTTTAGGGACTAGCTCAGATACGCAGTATTTT.

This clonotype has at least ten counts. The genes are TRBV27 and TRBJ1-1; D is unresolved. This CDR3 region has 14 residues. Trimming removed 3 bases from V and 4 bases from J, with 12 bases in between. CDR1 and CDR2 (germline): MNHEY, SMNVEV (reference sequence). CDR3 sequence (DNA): TGTGCCAGCAGTTTGCATAGAGGTGCCACTGAAGCTTTCTTT. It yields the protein CASSLHRGATEAFF.

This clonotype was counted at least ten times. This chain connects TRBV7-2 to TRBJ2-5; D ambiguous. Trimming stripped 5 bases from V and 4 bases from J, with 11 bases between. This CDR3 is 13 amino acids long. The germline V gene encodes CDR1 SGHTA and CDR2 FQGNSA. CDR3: CASSLRIGETQYF. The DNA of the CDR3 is TGTGCCAGCAGCCTCCGCATCGGAGAGACCCAGTACTTC.

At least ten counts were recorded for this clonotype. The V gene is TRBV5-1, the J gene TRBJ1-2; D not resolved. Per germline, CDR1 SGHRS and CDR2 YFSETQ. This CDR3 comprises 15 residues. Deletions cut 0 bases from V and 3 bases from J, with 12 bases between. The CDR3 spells CASSLADPRDYGYTF. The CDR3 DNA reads TGCGCCAGCAGCTTGGCAGACCCCCGGGACTATGGCTACACCTTC.

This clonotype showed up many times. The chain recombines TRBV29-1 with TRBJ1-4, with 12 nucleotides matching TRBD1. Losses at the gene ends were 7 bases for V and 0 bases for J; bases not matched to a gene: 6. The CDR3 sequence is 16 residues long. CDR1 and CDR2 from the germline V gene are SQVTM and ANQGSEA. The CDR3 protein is CSAQGQGASTNEKLFF. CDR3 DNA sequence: TGCAGCGCCCAGGGACAGGGGGCTTCAACTAATGAAAAACTGTTTTTT.

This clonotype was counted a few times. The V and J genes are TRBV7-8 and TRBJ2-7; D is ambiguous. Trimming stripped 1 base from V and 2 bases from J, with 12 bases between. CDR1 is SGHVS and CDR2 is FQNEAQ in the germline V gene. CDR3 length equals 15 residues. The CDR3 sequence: CASSLEFWQTYEQYF. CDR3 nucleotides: TGTGCCAGCAGCTTAGAGTTTTGGCAGACCTACGAGCAGTACTTC.

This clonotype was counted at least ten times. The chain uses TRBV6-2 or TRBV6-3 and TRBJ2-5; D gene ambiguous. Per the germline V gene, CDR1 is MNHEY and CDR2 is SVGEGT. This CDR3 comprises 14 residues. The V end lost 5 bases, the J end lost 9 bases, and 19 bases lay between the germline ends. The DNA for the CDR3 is TGTGCCAGCAGTCAACTGTCCACCCCGGCGGCCCAGTACTTC. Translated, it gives CASSQLSTPAAQYF.

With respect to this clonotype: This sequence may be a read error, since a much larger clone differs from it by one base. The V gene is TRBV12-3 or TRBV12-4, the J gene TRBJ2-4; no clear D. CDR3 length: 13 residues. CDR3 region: CASSFDGANIQHF. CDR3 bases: TGTGCCAGCAGTTTCGATGGAGCAAACATTCAGCACTTC.

DNA of the CDR3: TGTGCCAGCAACCGGGACTACGGCGACGAGCAGTACTTC. It is translated as CASNRDYGDEQYF. The chain uses TRBV6-1 and TRBJ2-7; 7 bases are a match to TRBD2. The CDR3 covers 13 residues. From germline, CDR1 is MNHNS and CDR2 SASEGT. Trimming cost V 7 bases and J 5 bases; bases outside gene matches: 8.

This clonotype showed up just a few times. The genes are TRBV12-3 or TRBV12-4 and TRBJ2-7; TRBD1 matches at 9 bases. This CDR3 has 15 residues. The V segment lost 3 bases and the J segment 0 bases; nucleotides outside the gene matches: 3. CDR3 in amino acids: CASSFPGQGSYEQYF. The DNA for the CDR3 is TGTGCCAGCAGTTTTCCGGGACAGGGCTCCTACGAGCAGTACTTC.

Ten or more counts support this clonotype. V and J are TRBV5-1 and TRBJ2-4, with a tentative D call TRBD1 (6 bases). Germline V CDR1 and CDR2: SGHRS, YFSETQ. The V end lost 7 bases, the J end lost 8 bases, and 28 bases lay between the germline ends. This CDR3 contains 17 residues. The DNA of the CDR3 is TGCGCCAGCTCCGCCGGGGCCCGAAAAGGGACATCAGACATTCAGTACTTC. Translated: CASSAGARKGTSDIQYF.

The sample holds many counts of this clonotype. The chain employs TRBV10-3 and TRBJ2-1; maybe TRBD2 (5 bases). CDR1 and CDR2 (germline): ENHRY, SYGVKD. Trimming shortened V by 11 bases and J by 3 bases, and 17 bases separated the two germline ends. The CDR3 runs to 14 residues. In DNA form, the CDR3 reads TGTGCCGTGTGGCCCGGGGTTAACTACAATGAGCAGTTCTTC. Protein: CAVWPGVNYNEQFF.

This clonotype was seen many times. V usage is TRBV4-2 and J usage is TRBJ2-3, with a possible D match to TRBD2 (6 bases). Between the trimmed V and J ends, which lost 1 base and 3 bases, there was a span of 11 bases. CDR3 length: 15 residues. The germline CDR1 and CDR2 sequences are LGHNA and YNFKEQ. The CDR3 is CASSQAGEHTDTQYF. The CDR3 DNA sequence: TGTGCCAGCAGCCAAGCGGGAGAACATACAGATACGCAGTATTTT.

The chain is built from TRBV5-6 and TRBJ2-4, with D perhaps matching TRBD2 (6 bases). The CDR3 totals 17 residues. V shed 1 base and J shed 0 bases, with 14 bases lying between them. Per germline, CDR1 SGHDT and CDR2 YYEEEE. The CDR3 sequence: CASSLLATRRAKNIQYF. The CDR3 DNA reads TGTGCCAGCAGCTTGTTGGCGACTAGGCGAGCCAAAAACATTCAGTACTTC.

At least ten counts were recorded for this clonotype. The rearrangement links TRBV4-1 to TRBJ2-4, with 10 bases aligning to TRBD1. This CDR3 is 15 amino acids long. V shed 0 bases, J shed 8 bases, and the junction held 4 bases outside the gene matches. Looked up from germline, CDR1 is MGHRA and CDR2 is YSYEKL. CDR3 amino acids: CASSQDFGTGDIQYF. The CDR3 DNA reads TGCGCCAGCAGCCAAGATTTCGGGACAGGGGACATTCAGTACTTC.

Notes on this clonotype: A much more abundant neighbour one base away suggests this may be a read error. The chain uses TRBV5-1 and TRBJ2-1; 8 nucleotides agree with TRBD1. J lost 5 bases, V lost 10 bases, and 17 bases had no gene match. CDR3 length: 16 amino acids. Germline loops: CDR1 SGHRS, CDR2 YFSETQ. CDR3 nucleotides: TGCGCCTGCCGACAGGGGATAGCGGCGACCAACAATGAGCAGTTCTTC. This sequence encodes CACRQGIAATNNEQFF.

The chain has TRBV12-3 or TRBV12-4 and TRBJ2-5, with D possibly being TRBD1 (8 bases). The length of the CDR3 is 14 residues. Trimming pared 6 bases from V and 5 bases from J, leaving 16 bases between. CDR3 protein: CASSTGGGRETQYF. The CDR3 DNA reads TGTGCCAGCAGCACAGGGGGGGGCAGGGAGACCCAGTACTTC.

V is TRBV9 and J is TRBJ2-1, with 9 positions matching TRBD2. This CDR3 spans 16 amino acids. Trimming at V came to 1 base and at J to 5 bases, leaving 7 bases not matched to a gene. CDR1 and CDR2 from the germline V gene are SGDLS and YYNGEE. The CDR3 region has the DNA TGTGCCAGCAGCGTAAACGGCGGGAGGGGCCACAATGAGCAGTTCTTC. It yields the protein CASSVNGGRGHNEQFF.

CDR3 coding DNA: TGCGCCAGCAGCCAAGAGGGACACTACACCGGGGAGCTGTTTTTT. It is translated as CASSQEGHYTGELFF. The chain has TRBV4-3 and TRBJ2-2, with a tentative D call TRBD1 (6 bases). V lost 0 bases and J lost 3, with 8 bases in between. CDR3 length: 15 amino acids. The germline gives CDR1 LGHNA, CDR2 YSLEER.